The 4 T cell receptor beta chains presented below share a single source sample, sequenced in a study of T cell repertoires in cytomegalovirus infection. TCRdb itself ran the reads through MiXCR, one entry per CDR3 protein. The sample has about 230,000 distinct CDR3 sequences; roughly 22% are singletons. The sample comprised CD8+ T cells from PBMCs. These receptors were obtained from a human donor in good health (CMV status not recorded). Some clones in this sample may be carry-over from other donors' samples.

The rearrangement uses TRBV20-1 and TRBJ2-2; D possibly matches TRBD1 or TRBD2 (6 bases each). V was trimmed by 6 bases and J by 8 bases, leaving 19 bases between them. This CDR3 region has 14 residues. Germline lookup yields CDR1 DFQATT and CDR2 SNEGSKA (reference sequence). This chain's CDR3 is CSAMGAGEAGELFF. CDR3 in DNA: TGCAGTGCCATGGGGGCAGGGGAGGCAGGGGAGCTGTTTTTT.

J is TRBJ1-1 and V is TRBV11-3, with D tentatively TRBD1 (6 bases). Germline V CDR1 and CDR2: SGHNT, YENEEA. The CDR3 length is 13 residues. V was cut by 1 base and J by 11 bases, with 14 bases left in between. The CDR3 nucleotides are TGTGCCAGCAGCTTAGGACGGGGGGCGGGTGCTTTCTTT. Its translation: CASSLGRGAGAFF.

V gene TRBV28 combines with J gene TRBJ2-6; the match to TRBD1 covers 7 bases. V gave up 5 bases and J gave up 4 bases; unmatched junction bases: 2. Germline CDR1 and CDR2: MDHEN and SYDVKM. The CDR3 spans 14 residues. The CDR3 coding sequence is TGTGCCAGCAGTAGGGGGCGAGGGGCCAACGTCCTGACTTTC. Translation: CASSRGRGANVLTF.

V gene TRBV6-5 combines with J gene TRBJ1-2, with 7 bases aligning to TRBD1. V lost 3 bases to trimming and J lost 4 bases; unmatched junction nucleotides: 2. This CDR3 comprises 13 residues. The V gene's germline CDR1 is MNHEY and CDR2 SVGAGI. The CDR3 coding sequence is TGTGCCAGCAGTTATGGGACAGTCTATGGCTACACCTTC. It encodes CASSYGTVYGYTF.